A single TCR beta chain is shown here with its context. The sample comes from a study of T cells in narcolepsy. CDR1 and CDR2 (germline): SGHVS, FQNEAQ. V was cut by 0 bases and J by 5 bases, with 13 bases left in between. The CDR3 runs to 15 residues. Using immunoSEQ multiplex PCR, the repertoire was profiled, and TCRdb retains in-frame clones only, with some absent. The table shows tens of thousands of clones, with about 87% occurring only once. The chain combines TRBV7-8 with TRBJ1-1; no reliable D call. Sequencing input: memory (CD45RA-) CD4+ T cells from blood. The receptor's source is a human donor in good health. The CDR3 DNA sequence: TGTGCCAGCAGCTTAGCCCCAGGAGACGGGACTGAAGCTTTCTTT. As protein: CASSLAPGDGTEAFF.